This entry lists 9 T cell receptor beta chains sequenced from one sample in a study of blood T cell repertoires in COVID-19. TCRdb's copy holds only in-frame clones and misses some; the assay was immunoSEQ multiplex PCR. The repertoire includes about 130,000 clones, roughly 80% of them detected once, and about 16% sits in the top ten. Sequencing was carried out using peripheral blood. These receptors came from a woman aged 50 to 60 with acute or convalescent COVID-19.

This chain joins TRBV27 and TRBJ1-4, with 12 bases aligning to TRBD1. Germline values: CDR1 MNHEY, CDR2 SMNVEV (reference sequence). V was pared by 7 bases and J by 7 bases, with 4 bases of the junction left unmatched. This CDR3 region has 14 residues. The CDR3 loop reads CASNLGQGAEKLFF. CDR3 coding DNA: TGTGCCAGCAACCTGGGACAGGGGGCTGAAAAACTGTTTTTT. Using reference TRBV27 and TRBJ1-4 for the parts outside the CDR3, the full variable domain is EAQVTQNPRYLITVTGKKLTVTCSQNMNHEYMSWYRQDPGLGLRQIYYSMNVEVTDKGDVPEGYKVSRKEKRNFPLILESPSPNQTSLYFCASNLGQGAEKLFFGSGTQLSVL.

The V and J genes are TRBV4-2 and TRBJ2-2; 8 bases line up with TRBD2. With 0 bases clipped from V and 1 base from J, the junction kept 4 bases outside the gene matches. Germline CDR1 LGHNA, CDR2 YNFKEQ. The CDR3 has 17 amino acids. The CDR3 loop reads CASSQEVAGLNTGELFF. CDR3 nucleotides: TGTGCCAGCAGCCAAGAGGTAGCGGGGTTGAACACCGGGGAGCTGTTTTTT.

The chain combines TRBV11-2 with TRBJ1-2; D gene uncertain. V was cut by 2 bases and J by 0 bases, with 22 bases left in between. CDR3 length: 19 amino acids. Germline lookup yields CDR1 SGHAT and CDR2 FQNNGV. The CDR3 DNA reads as TGTGCCAGCAGCTTAAGAGGCCCGGGAACGTCACAAGCTAACTATGGCTACACCTTC. Amino acid sequence: CASSLRGPGTSQANYGYTF.

The genes are TRBV7-2 and TRBJ1-6; TRBD1 matches 11 bases. Germline CDR1 reads SGHTA; CDR2 reads FQGNSA. J lost 13 bases, V lost 2 bases, and 7 bases had no gene match. The CDR3 has 15 residues. The CDR3 DNA reads TGTGCCAGCAGCTTAAGGGGGACAGGGGGTATCCCCCTCCACTTT. It is translated as CASSLRGTGGIPLHF.

This sequence joins TRBV10-2 and TRBJ2-3; TRBD2 agrees at 10 bases. After removal of 4 bases from V and 0 bases from J, the junction contained 4 bases not matched to a gene. Looked up from germline, CDR1 is WSHSY and CDR2 is SAAADI. The CDR3 loop spans 16 amino acids. CDR3 sequence (DNA): TGCGCCAGCAGTGGTCTAGCGGGGGTCAGCACAGATACGCAGTATTTT. The encoded protein is CASSGLAGVSTDTQYF.

This clone appeared a single time. The chain joins TRBV19 to TRBJ1-2, with D perhaps matching TRBD1 (5 bases). CDR3 length: 15 residues. V dropped 3 bases and J dropped 5 bases, with 16 bases sitting between them. CDR1 is LNHDA and CDR2 is SQIVND in the germline V gene (reference sequence). CDR3 sequence reads: CASSIRAGLGYGYTF. For the CDR3, the DNA is TGTGCCAGTAGTATTCGTGCAGGGTTGGGTTATGGCTACACCTTC.

This chain uses TRBV19 with TRBJ2-4, with D tentatively TRBD1 (6 bases). Germline CDR1 and CDR2: LNHDA and SQIVND (reference sequence). The V end lost 5 bases, the J end lost 0 bases, and 17 bases lay between the germline ends. This CDR3 region has 17 residues. The CDR3 reads CASSVRDTTIAKNIQYF. The CDR3 DNA follows: TGTGCCAGTAGTGTTAGGGACACGACTATAGCCAAAAACATTCAGTACTTC.

V usage is TRBV7-9 and J usage is TRBJ1-6; 9 bases align to TRBD1. V gave up 5 bases and J gave up 10 bases; unmatched junction bases: 6. This CDR3 is 14 amino acids long. Germline V lookup: CDR1 SEHNR, CDR2 FQNEAQ (reference sequence). The CDR3 nucleotides read TGTGCCAGCAGCCCCGGGACAGGGAGCTCACCCCTCCACTTT. This gives the protein CASSPGTGSSPLHF. Full variable domain (outside the CDR3, taken from reference TRBV7-9 and TRBJ1-6): DTGVSQNPRHKITKRGQNVTFRCDPISEHNRLYWYRQTLGQGPEFLTYFQNEAQLEKSRLLSDRFSAERPKGSFSTLEIQRTEQGDSAMYLCASSPGTGSSPLHFGNGTRLTVT.

This clone has only a few counts. V usage is TRBV19 and J usage is TRBJ1-5, with TRBD1 as a possible D gene (5 bases). The CDR3 runs 15 residues. V lost 2 bases and J 3 bases, leaving 11 bases between the germline ends. Germline assignment: CDR1 LNHDA and CDR2 SQIVND (reference sequence). The CDR3 sequence is CASSISRGANQPQHF. Written as DNA, the CDR3 is TGTGCCAGTAGTATATCTAGGGGCGCCAATCAGCCCCAGCATTTT.